The next 20 T cell receptor beta chains were all read from a single sample in a study of CD8 T cells in Susac syndrome (dated by TCRdb to between 2018 and 2020). Libraries were prepared through the immunoSEQ multiplex PCR assay. RNA was extracted using the RNeasy kit, and about 0.5 to 1 microgram was reverse transcribed with random hexamers. The public reads were run again by TCRdb, first through fastp at Q25 and then through MiXCR, and only productive beta chains were kept. Entries are consolidated by CDR3 protein sequence, retaining the most common genes and DNA. The sample table holds under 95,000 distinct CDR3 sequences, of which approximately 95% were seen once. The ten largest clones take up approximately 0.49% of the sample. Sequencing was performed on CD8+ T cells from PBMCs. The receptors were sampled from a human donor with Susac syndrome.

This clonotype was counted only a few times. The V call is TRBV5-6, the J call TRBJ2-1; the match to TRBD2 covers 11 bases. The J segment lost 3 bases and the V segment lost 4 bases, leaving 3 bases of the junction unmatched. This CDR3 is built from 15 residues. Germline V CDR1 and CDR2: SGHDT, YYEEEE. The CDR3 bases are TGTGCCAGCAGCGGGGGACTAGCGGACTACAATGAGCAGTTCTTC. It translates to CASSGGLADYNEQFF.

The rearrangement joins TRBV3-1 to TRBJ1-1, with TRBD1 as a possible D gene (6 bases). The germline gives CDR1 LGHDT, CDR2 YNNKEL (reference sequence). The V gene lost 1 base and the J gene lost 4 bases, with 16 bases spanning the gap. This CDR3 region has 16 residues. The CDR3 here is CASSQGAWGPGTEAFF. CDR3 DNA: TGTGCCAGCAGCCAAGGGGCCTGGGGGCCAGGCACTGAAGCTTTCTTT.

V and J are TRBV7-3 and TRBJ1-1, with D uncertain. V gave up 5 bases and J gave up 5 bases, with 12 bases separating them. The CDR3 runs 13 residues. Germline CDR1 and CDR2: SGHTA and FQGTGA. The CDR3 loop is CASSRWGGTEAFF. As DNA, the CDR3 is TGTGCCAGCAGCCGATGGGGTGGAACTGAAGCTTTCTTT. The full variable domain, completed using reference TRBV7-3 and TRBJ1-1, is GAGVSQTPSNKVTEKGKYVELRCDPISGHTALYWYRQSLGQGPEFLIYFQGTGAADDSGLPNDRFFAVRPEGSVSTLKIQRTERGDSAVYLCASSRWGGTEAFFGQGTRLTVV.

The gene calls are TRBV20-1 and TRBJ1-2; D unresolved. V was pared by 3 bases and J by 4 bases, with 12 bases between. The CDR3 is made up of 13 amino acids. Germline assignment: CDR1 DFQATT and CDR2 SNEGSKA (reference sequence). The CDR3 DNA reads TGCAGTGCTAGTGGCAGGTCGTTCTATGGCTACACCTTC. Translation gives CSASGRSFYGYTF.

J is TRBJ1-1 and V is TRBV20-1, with 7 positions matching TRBD1. Germline V lookup: CDR1 DFQATT, CDR2 SNEGSKA (reference sequence). The V and J ends lost 6 bases and 5 bases, in that order; junction bases with no gene match: 9. The CDR3 contains 13 residues. The chain's CDR3 is CSALSAGGTEAFF. CDR3 DNA sequence: TGCAGTGCCTTATCCGCAGGGGGTACTGAAGCTTTCTTT.

The chain couples TRBV7-6 to TRBJ1-1, with unresolved D. V shed 4 bases and J shed 1 base, with 7 bases lying between them. The CDR3 covers 13 residues. Germline values: CDR1 SGHVS, CDR2 FNYEAQ. CDR3 nucleotides: TGTGCCAGCAGCTCGGCCGGGAACACTGAAGCTTTCTTT. This encodes CASSSAGNTEAFF. Drawing the rest from reference TRBV7-6 and TRBJ1-1, the complete variable domain is GAGVSQSPRYKVTKRGQDVALRCDPISGHVSLYWYRQALGQGPEFLTYFNYEAQQDKSGLPNDRFSAERPEGSISTLTIQRTEQRDSAMYRCASSSAGNTEAFFGQGTRLTVV.

The chain recombines TRBV12-3 or TRBV12-4 with TRBJ2-7, with D maybe TRBD1 (6 bases). The CDR3 extends over 13 amino acids. Trimming cost V 10 bases and J 0 bases, with 13 bases left between them. The CDR3 spells CAIKNRDSYEQYF. CDR3 DNA: TGTGCCATCAAGAACAGGGACTCCTACGAGCAGTACTTC.

CDR3 amino acids: CASSFGTGDTDTQYF. The CDR3 region has the DNA TGCGCCAGCAGCTTCGGGACAGGGGACACAGATACGCAGTATTTT. The genes are TRBV5-1 and TRBJ2-3, with TRBD1 matching over 10 bases. Germline-derived CDR1 and CDR2 are SGHRS and YFSETQ. The CDR3 is 15 residues long. V gave up 2 bases and J gave up 2 bases; unmatched junction bases: 2.

The rearrangement joins TRBV30 to TRBJ2-7; no clear D gene. Per the germline V gene, CDR1 is GTSNPN and CDR2 is SVGIG (reference sequence). The CDR3 runs to 15 residues. Trimming removed 0 bases from V and 5 bases from J, with 17 bases in between. As DNA, the CDR3 is TGTGCCTGGAGTGTGGTAGAGATTCGAGGCCACGAGCAGTACTTC. Its protein is CAWSVVEIRGHEQYF.

V gene TRBV30 combines with J gene TRBJ1-1; D may be TRBD1 (5 bases). The V end was cut by 1 base, the J end by 5 bases, with 14 bases between. The CDR3 has 14 residues. CDR1 and CDR2 from the germline V gene are GTSNPN and SVGIG (reference sequence). The CDR3, as DNA: TGTGCCTGGAGTGGGGGCAACTTTCAAACTGAAGCTTTCTTT. Protein: CAWSGGNFQTEAFF.

The J gene is TRBJ2-7, the V gene TRBV20-1; 14 bases line up with TRBD2. The CDR3 loop spans 19 amino acids. V trimming: 6 bases; J trimming: 3 bases; junction bases outside the gene matches: 19. Germline V gene sequence: CDR1 DFQATT, CDR2 SNEGSKA (reference sequence). For the CDR3, the DNA is TGCAGTGCACGGCCGGGACTAGCGGGAGTGTATTCAGCCAACTACGAGCAGTACTTC. Protein sequence: CSARPGLAGVYSANYEQYF.

This clonotype was observed a few times. The rearrangement links TRBV4-1 to TRBJ2-2, with D possibly matching TRBD1 (5 bases). CDR3 length: 14 amino acids. CDR1 is MGHRA, CDR2 YSYEKL, per germline. Trimming pared 3 bases from V and 8 bases from J, leaving 13 bases between. In DNA, the CDR3 is TGCGCCAGCAGCCACCCAACAGGTCCAGGGGAGCTGTTTTTT. This gives the protein CASSHPTGPGELFF.

The rearrangement links TRBV27 to TRBJ1-5; TRBD1 might be the D (5 bases). Trimming stripped 5 bases from V and 2 bases from J, with 13 bases between. There are 15 residues in the CDR3. CDR1 and CDR2 (germline): MNHEY, SMNVEV (reference sequence). The CDR3 protein is CASSPTGERNQPQHF. The CDR3 coding sequence is TGTGCCAGCAGTCCTACAGGAGAGCGCAATCAGCCCCAGCATTTT.

The chain employs TRBV5-4 and TRBJ1-2; D is perhaps TRBD1 (5 bases). CDR3 size: 11 residues. Germline loops: CDR1 SGHNT, CDR2 YYREEE (reference sequence). V was pared by 9 bases and J by 5 bases, with 11 bases between. CDR3 amino acids: CAISDTYGYTF. The CDR3 DNA reads as TGTGCCATCTCGGACACTTATGGCTACACCTTC.

In DNA, the CDR3 is TGTGCCAGCAGCTCACCGTGGGAGACGGGGCACAATGAGCAGTTCTTC. It codes for CASSSPWETGHNEQFF. The chain employs TRBV7-8 and TRBJ2-1; D possibly uses TRBD1 or TRBD2 (5 bases each). The CDR3 consists of 16 residues. Trimming took 4 bases from V and 5 from J, leaving 18 bases between them. Germline V gene data show CDR1 as SGHVS and CDR2 as FQNEAQ.

The chain uses TRBV3-1 and TRBJ2-1, with D perhaps matching TRBD1 or TRBD2 (5 bases each). The CDR3 loop spans 17 amino acids. Trimming took 1 base from V and 0 from J, leaving 13 bases between them. Germline-derived CDR1 and CDR2 are LGHDT and YNNKEL (reference sequence). CDR3 sequence: CASSQGLRGASYNEQFF. DNA of the CDR3: TGTGCCAGCAGCCAAGGGCTGAGAGGGGCCTCCTACAATGAGCAGTTCTTC.

This chain connects TRBV19 to TRBJ1-2; 7 bases are shared with TRBD1. The germline V gene encodes CDR1 LNHDA and CDR2 SQIVND (reference sequence). V trimming: 9 bases; J trimming: 8 bases; junction bases outside the gene matches: 12. There are 13 residues in the CDR3. The CDR3 loop reads CASLLTGLGGYTF. The DNA for the CDR3 is TGTGCCAGCCTATTGACAGGGCTCGGCGGCTACACCTTC.

The V and J genes are TRBV2 and TRBJ2-5, with TRBD2 matching 10 bases. The CDR3 extends over 15 amino acids. V lost 3 bases and J lost 3; bases outside the gene matches: 4. Germline CDR1 SNHLY, CDR2 FYNNEI. CDR3 region: CASSDRGLAKETQYF. Here the CDR3 DNA reads TGTGCCAGCAGTGATAGGGGACTAGCGAAAGAGACCCAGTACTTC.

The rearrangement links TRBV24-1 to TRBJ2-3; D unresolved. V lost 1 base and J lost 2, with 6 bases in between. CDR3 length: 14 residues. The germline V gene has CDR1 KGHDR and CDR2 SFDVKD. The CDR3 spells CATSDFYDTDTQYF. CDR3 DNA: TGTGCCACCAGTGATTTTTACGACACAGATACGCAGTATTTT.

CDR3 sequence (DNA): TGCAGTGCTAGTCCTCAAGTAGCTGGGCAGGGAGAAGAGACCCAGTACTTC. This encodes CSASPQVAGQGEETQYF. V usage is TRBV20-1 and J usage is TRBJ2-5; D tentatively fits TRBD1 or TRBD2 (5 bases each). The CDR3 is 17 residues long. Trimming removed 3 bases from V and 3 bases from J, with 23 bases in between. Germline CDR1 reads DFQATT; CDR2 reads SNEGSKA (reference sequence).